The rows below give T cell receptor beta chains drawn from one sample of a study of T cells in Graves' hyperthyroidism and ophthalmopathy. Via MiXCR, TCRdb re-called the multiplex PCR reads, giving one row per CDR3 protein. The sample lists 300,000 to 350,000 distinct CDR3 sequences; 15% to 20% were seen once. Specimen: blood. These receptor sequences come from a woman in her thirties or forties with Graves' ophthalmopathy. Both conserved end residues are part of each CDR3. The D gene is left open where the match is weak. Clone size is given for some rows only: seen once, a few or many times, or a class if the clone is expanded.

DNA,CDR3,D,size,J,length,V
TGCAGTGCTGACAGCTTGTACCAAGAGACCCAGTACTTC,CSADSLYQETQYF,.,many,TRBJ2-5,13,TRBV20-1
TGTGCCAGCAGTTACTTCCCCGGACAGGGGGTGGGGGAGCAGTACTTC,CASSYFPGQGVGEQYF,TRBD1,few,TRBJ2-7,16,TRBV6-5
TGTGCCAGCAGCACCTTTGTCACCGGGGAGCTGTTTTTT,CASSTFVTGELFF,.,many,TRBJ2-2,13,TRBV12-3/TRBV12-4
TGTGCGTGCGAGGGGACCGGTACCGGGGAGCTGTTTTTT,CACEGTGTGELFF,.,many,TRBJ2-2,13,TRBV11-2
TGTGCCAGCAGCGTCGGACAGGGTCCCTACGAGCAGTACTTC,CASSVGQGPYEQYF,TRBD1,once,TRBJ2-7,14,TRBV9
TGTGCCAGCAGCTCCACTAGCGGGAGGGCCGGTTACGAGCAGTACTTC,CASSSTSGRAGYEQYF,TRBD2,many,TRBJ2-7,16,TRBV11-2
TGCAGCGTTGAAGATCTGCGGGCTACTGAAGCTTTCTTT,CSVEDLRATEAFF,.,many,TRBJ1-1,13,TRBV29-1
TGTGCCAGCAGCCAACCGACAGGGTCTGGAAACACCATATATTTT,CASSQPTGSGNTIYF,TRBD1,many,TRBJ1-3,15,TRBV14
TGTGCCAGCAGTCGACCCGCCTCTGGGGCCAACGTCCTGACTTTC,CASSRPASGANVLTF,.,many,TRBJ2-6,15,TRBV28
TGTGCCAGCAGTGACCGGGCCTCCTGGGAGACCCAGTACTTC,CASSDRASWETQYF,.,.,TRBJ2-5,14,TRBV27
TGTGCCAGCAGCTTAACGGGGACTAGCGAGCAGTACTTC,CASSLTGTSEQYF,TRBD2,many,TRBJ2-7,13,TRBV7-3
TGTGCCAGCAGCTTCGGACTAGCGGGATCCTACGAGCAGTACTTC,CASSFGLAGSYEQYF,TRBD2,many,TRBJ2-7,15,TRBV7-2
TGTGCCAGCAGGAGCCTTCAGGTGAACACTGAAGCTTTCTTT,CASRSLQVNTEAFF,.,many,TRBJ1-1,14,TRBV12-3/TRBV12-4
TGTGCCAGTAGCTACAGTCACTATGGCTACACCTTC,CASSYSHYGYTF,.,many,TRBJ1-2,12,TRBV19
TGCGCCAGCAGCCAAGAGTGGACAGAGGATGGCTACACCTTC,CASSQEWTEDGYTF,.,many,TRBJ1-2,14,TRBV4-3
TGCGCCAGCACCTCTAACATGAACACTGAAGCTTTCTTT,CASTSNMNTEAFF,.,many,TRBJ1-1,13,TRBV5-1
TGTGCCAGCAGTGTATCCGGGACAGGGACCGAGCAGTACTTC,CASSVSGTGTEQYF,TRBD1,.,TRBJ2-7,14,TRBV6-1
TGTGCCAGCAGCTTAACGTCTCCTAGCGGGATTGGCGAGCAGTACTTC,CASSLTSPSGIGEQYF,TRBD2,.,TRBJ2-7,16,TRBV7-3
TGTGCCAGCAGCAGTACAGGGTCCACCCAAGCTTTCTTT,CASSSTGSTQAFF,.,many,TRBJ1-1,13,TRBV7-9
TGTGCCAGCAGCCAAGGGGGGGTAAACAATCAGCCCCAGCATTTT,CASSQGGVNNQPQHF,.,.,TRBJ1-5,15,TRBV3-1
TGTGCCAGCAGCCGGAACAGGGAATCGGCTTTCTTT,CASSRNRESAFF,.,many,TRBJ1-1,12,TRBV11-2
TGTGCCAGCAGTTGCCGACTAGCGGGAGGAGAATACGAGCAGTACTTC,CASSCRLAGGEYEQYF,TRBD2,many,TRBJ2-7,16,TRBV6-5
TGTGCCAGCAGTCCCCGAAAGCCTCGGAGCAATCAGCCCCAGCATTTT,CASSPRKPRSNQPQHF,.,many,TRBJ1-5,16,TRBV6-5
TGTGCCAGCAGCTTACTTGCGACTAGCGGTAACTACGAGCAGTACTTC,CASSLLATSGNYEQYF,TRBD2,many,TRBJ2-7,16,TRBV7-2
TGCGCCAGCAGCTTGGGGGGTACCTCTGGGGCCAACGTCCTGACTTTC,CASSLGGTSGANVLTF,.,many,TRBJ2-6,16,TRBV5-1
TGTGCCAGCAGTCCCAGGTGGGAGGTCTACGAGCAGTACTTC,CASSPRWEVYEQYF,.,many,TRBJ2-7,14,TRBV28
TGTGCCAGCAGTTACTCGGCGGGAGGTACCCAAGAGACCCAGTACTTC,CASSYSAGGTQETQYF,TRBD2,many,TRBJ2-5,16,TRBV6-5
TGTGCCAGCAGATACTCAGGGATCTCTGGAAACACCATATATTTT,CASRYSGISGNTIYF,.,many,TRBJ1-3,15,TRBV6-5
TGTGCCAGTAGCTCCGGACAGGGACGGTACTATGGCTACACCTTC,CASSSGQGRYYGYTF,TRBD1,many,TRBJ1-2,15,TRBV19
TGTGCCAGCAGCTTACCTTACGCAATCAGGGGGCGCTACGAGCAGTACTTC,CASSLPYAIRGRYEQYF,TRBD1,.,TRBJ2-7,17,TRBV11-2
TGTGCCAGCATCGACTTCTGGGGTAAGAGAACCCCCTACGAGCAGTACTTC,CASIDFWGKRTPYEQYF,.,.,TRBJ2-7,17,TRBV28
TGCAGTGCTAGGCGGGAGGGGTGGCACGAGCAGTACTTC,CSARREGWHEQYF,TRBD2,many,TRBJ2-7,13,TRBV20-1
TGTGCCAGCAGCACCGCTAGCGGGAGTTTCTCCTACGAGCAGTACTTC,CASSTASGSFSYEQYF,TRBD2,many,TRBJ2-7,16,TRBV11-2
TGTGCCAGCAGCCACTCTGGCAGGGGCTACGAGCAGTACTTC,CASSHSGRGYEQYF,.,many,TRBJ2-7,14,TRBV14
TGTGCCAGCACCTCTCAGCGGTTTGGCCAAGAGACCCAGTACTTC,CASTSQRFGQETQYF,.,.,TRBJ2-5,15,TRBV28
TGTGCCAGCAGCTTAGATCGGGGGGACTACGAGCAGTACTTC,CASSLDRGDYEQYF,TRBD2,many,TRBJ2-7,14,TRBV7-2
TGTGCCAGCAGTTTGCTAGCGGTACAAGAGACCCAGTACTTC,CASSLLAVQETQYF,TRBD2,many,TRBJ2-5,14,TRBV28
TGCAGTGCTGGACTAGCGGGAGGGCCTAGCGCCGAGCAGTACTTC,CSAGLAGGPSAEQYF,TRBD2,many,TRBJ2-7,15,TRBV20-1
TGTGCCAGCAGTTATAGGGAGAGCTCCTACGAGCAGTACTTC,CASSYRESSYEQYF,.,many,TRBJ2-7,14,TRBV6-5
TGCAGTGCAGATGGGACACCAAGCTCTGGGGCCAACGTCCTGACTTTC,CSADGTPSSGANVLTF,.,many,TRBJ2-6,16,TRBV20-1
TGTGCCAGCTCACCACCGAAAGGACAGGGCCTTAACTATGGCTACACCTTC,CASSPPKGQGLNYGYTF,TRBD1,many,TRBJ1-2,17,TRBV18
TGCGCCAGCAGCCATGACCGGGACAGGGATAGGGAGTATGGCTACACCTTC,CASSHDRDRDREYGYTF,TRBD1,few,TRBJ1-2,17,TRBV4-3
TGTGCCAGCAGTTTTCGAGGGTTCTACGAGCAGTACTTC,CASSFRGFYEQYF,.,many,TRBJ2-7,13,TRBV6-5
TGTGCCAGTAGTACAACAGGAGGACCCTACGAGCAGTACTTC,CASSTTGGPYEQYF,.,many,TRBJ2-7,14,TRBV19
TGTGCCTGGAGTAGGAAGGAGACCCAGTACTTC,CAWSRKETQYF,.,many,TRBJ2-5,11,TRBV30
TGTGCCACCAGTGACACCAGGGGAGCGGGAGAAGAGACCCAGTACTTC,CATSDTRGAGEETQYF,TRBD2,.,TRBJ2-5,16,TRBV24-1
TGTGCCTGGAGTGTACGGGGGAGGGTAGCCAAAAACATTCAGTACTTC,CAWSVRGRVAKNIQYF,TRBD2,.,TRBJ2-4,16,TRBV30
TGTGCCAGCAGTACAGGGCTGTCAGGCTACACCTTC,CASSTGLSGYTF,.,many,TRBJ1-2,12,TRBV28
TGTGCCAGCAGTCCTCCGGGACTAGCGGTCTACGAGCAGTACTTC,CASSPPGLAVYEQYF,TRBD2,many,TRBJ2-7,15,TRBV28
TGTGCCAGCAGCCGAATAACAACAGGGGCCGGGGGCTACACCTTC,CASSRITTGAGGYTF,TRBD1,many,TRBJ1-2,15,TRBV7-2
TGTGCCAGCAGCCGGTGGACTAGCTCAGACACCGGGGAGCTGTTTTTT,CASSRWTSSDTGELFF,TRBD2,many,TRBJ2-2,16,TRBV28
TGTGCCAGCAGTTATCCCCGAAAAGGTCAGCCCCAGCATTTT,CASSYPRKGQPQHF,.,many,TRBJ1-5,14,TRBV6-2/TRBV6-3
TGTGCCAGCAGAATTAGATCGGGACGCAAGACCTATGGCTACACCTTC,CASRIRSGRKTYGYTF,.,many,TRBJ1-2,16,TRBV2
TGCAGCGTTGAAGGAGGGACGTTGACCCCCTACGAGCAGTACTTC,CSVEGGTLTPYEQYF,.,many,TRBJ2-7,15,TRBV29-1
TGTGCCAGTAGTACGGACAAAAGCTCCTACGAGCAGTACTTC,CASSTDKSSYEQYF,.,.,TRBJ2-7,14,TRBV19
TGTGCCAGCAGCTTAAGGGGGGGGCGCGTTCTTGAAGCTTTCTTT,CASSLRGGRVLEAFF,.,.,TRBJ1-1,15,TRBV7-2
TGTGCCAGCAGTTTAAACCGGGACGTAACCTACGAGCAGTACTTC,CASSLNRDVTYEQYF,.,many,TRBJ2-7,15,TRBV27
TGTGCCAGCAGTGACCTCATAAGTTGGGGCTACACCTTC,CASSDLISWGYTF,.,many,TRBJ1-2,13,TRBV6-1
TGTGCCATTCGGGAGGACAAGCTCACTGAAGCTTTCTTT,CAIREDKLTEAFF,.,many,TRBJ1-1,13,TRBV10-3
TGTGCCAGCAGTCTCGGGACAGGGCAGGAGCAGTACTTC,CASSLGTGQEQYF,TRBD1,many,TRBJ2-7,13,TRBV12-3/TRBV12-4